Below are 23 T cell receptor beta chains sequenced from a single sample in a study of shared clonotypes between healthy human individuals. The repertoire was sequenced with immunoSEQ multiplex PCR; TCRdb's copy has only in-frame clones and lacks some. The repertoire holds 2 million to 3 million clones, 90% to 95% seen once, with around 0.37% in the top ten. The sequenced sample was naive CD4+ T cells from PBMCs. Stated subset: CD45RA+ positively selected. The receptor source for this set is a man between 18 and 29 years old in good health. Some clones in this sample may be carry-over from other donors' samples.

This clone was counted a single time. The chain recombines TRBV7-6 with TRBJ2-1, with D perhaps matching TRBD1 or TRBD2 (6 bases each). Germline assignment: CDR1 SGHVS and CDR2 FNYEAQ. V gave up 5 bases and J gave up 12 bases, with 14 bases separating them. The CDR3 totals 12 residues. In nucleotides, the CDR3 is TGTGCCAGCAGCGCCGAGGGGGGCCGGCAGTTCTTC. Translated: CASSAEGGRQFF. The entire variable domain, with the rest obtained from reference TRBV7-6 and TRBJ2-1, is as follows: GAGVSQSPRYKVTKRGQDVALRCDPISGHVSLYWYRQALGQGPEFLTYFNYEAQQDKSGLPNDRFSAERPEGSISTLTIQRTEQRDSAMYRCASSAEGGRQFFGPGTRLTVL.

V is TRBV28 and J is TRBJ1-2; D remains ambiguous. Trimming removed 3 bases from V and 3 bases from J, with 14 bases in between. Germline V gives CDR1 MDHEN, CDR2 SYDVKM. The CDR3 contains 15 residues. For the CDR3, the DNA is TGTGCCAGCAGTTTGTACCGGGATTCGGACTATGGCTACACCTTC. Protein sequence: CASSLYRDSDYGYTF.

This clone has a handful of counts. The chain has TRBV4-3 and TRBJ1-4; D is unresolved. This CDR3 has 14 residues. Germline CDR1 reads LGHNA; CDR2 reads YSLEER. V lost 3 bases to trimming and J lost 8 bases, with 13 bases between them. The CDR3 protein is CASSQPPLSEKLFF. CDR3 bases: TGCGCCAGCAGCCAGCCCCCCTTATCAGAAAAACTGTTTTTT.

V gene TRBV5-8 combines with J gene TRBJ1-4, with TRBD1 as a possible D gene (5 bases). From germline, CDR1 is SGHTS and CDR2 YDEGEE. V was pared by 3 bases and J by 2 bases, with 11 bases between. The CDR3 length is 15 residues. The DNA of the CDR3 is TGTGCCAGCAGCTGGAGGGCAGGGACTAATGAAAAACTGTTTTTT. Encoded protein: CASSWRAGTNEKLFF. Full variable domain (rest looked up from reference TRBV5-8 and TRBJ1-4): EAGVTQSPTHLIKTRGQQATLRCSPISGHTSVYWYQQALGLGLQFLLWYDEGEERNRGNFPPRFSGRQFPNYSSELNVNALELEDSALYLCASSWRAGTNEKLFFGSGTQLSVL.

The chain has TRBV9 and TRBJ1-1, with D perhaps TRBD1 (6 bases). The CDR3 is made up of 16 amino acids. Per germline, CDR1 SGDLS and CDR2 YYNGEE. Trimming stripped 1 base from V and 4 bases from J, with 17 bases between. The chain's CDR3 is CASSVSGASGGTEAFF. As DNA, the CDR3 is TGTGCCAGCAGCGTATCGGGGGCATCCGGTGGCACTGAAGCTTTCTTT.

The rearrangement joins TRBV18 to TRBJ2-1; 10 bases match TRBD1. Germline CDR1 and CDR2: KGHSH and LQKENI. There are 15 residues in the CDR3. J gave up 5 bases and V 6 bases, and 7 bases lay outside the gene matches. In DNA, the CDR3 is TGTGCCAGCTCTCCTTCCGGGACAGGGGACAATGAGCAGTTCTTC. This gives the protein CASSPSGTGDNEQFF.

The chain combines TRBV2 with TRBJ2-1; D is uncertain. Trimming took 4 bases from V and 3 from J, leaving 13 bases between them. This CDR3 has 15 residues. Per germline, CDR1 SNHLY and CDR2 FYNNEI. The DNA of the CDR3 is TGTGCCAGCAGTGTAGGACCGACACACTACAATGAGCAGTTCTTC. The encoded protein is CASSVGPTHYNEQFF.

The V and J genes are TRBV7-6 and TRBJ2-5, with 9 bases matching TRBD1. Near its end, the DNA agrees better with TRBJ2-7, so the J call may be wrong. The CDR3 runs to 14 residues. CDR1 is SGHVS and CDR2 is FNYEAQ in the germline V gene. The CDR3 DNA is TGTGCCAGCAGCTTAGGACAGGGGGTGTACGAGCAGTACTTC. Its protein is CASSLGQGVYEQYF.

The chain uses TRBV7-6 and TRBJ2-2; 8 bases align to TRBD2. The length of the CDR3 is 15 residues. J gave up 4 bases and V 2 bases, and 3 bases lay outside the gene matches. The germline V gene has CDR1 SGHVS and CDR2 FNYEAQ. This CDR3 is CASSLLGRGTGELFF. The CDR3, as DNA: TGTGCCAGCAGCTTACTCGGGAGGGGCACCGGGGAGCTGTTTTTT. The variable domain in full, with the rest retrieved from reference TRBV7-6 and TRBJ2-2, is GAGVSQSPRYKVTKRGQDVALRCDPISGHVSLYWYRQALGQGPEFLTYFNYEAQQDKSGLPNDRFSAERPEGSISTLTIQRTEQRDSAMYRCASSLLGRGTGELFFGEGSRLTVL.

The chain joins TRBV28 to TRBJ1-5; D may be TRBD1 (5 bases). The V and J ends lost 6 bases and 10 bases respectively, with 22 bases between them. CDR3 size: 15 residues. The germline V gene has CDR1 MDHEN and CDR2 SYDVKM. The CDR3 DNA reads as TGTGCCAGCAGATCCCCGGACATCTGGCTAGGACCCCAGCATTTT. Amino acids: CASRSPDIWLGPQHF.

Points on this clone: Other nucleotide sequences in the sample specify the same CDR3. The CDR3 here is CASSNRGGYTF. The CDR3 DNA reads as TGTGCCAGCAGTAACAGGGGGGGCTACACCTTC. The rearrangement joins TRBV5-6 to TRBJ1-2; 8 bases fit TRBD1. V lost 5 bases and J lost 8; bases outside the gene matches: 2. The germline V gene has CDR1 SGHDT and CDR2 YYEEEE. The length of the CDR3 is 11 residues.

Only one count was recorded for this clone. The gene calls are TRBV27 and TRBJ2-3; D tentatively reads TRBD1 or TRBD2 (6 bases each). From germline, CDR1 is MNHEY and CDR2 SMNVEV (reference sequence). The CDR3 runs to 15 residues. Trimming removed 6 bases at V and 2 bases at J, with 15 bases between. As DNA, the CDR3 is TGTGCCAGCAGGAGGGGGGCGCGTTTCACAGATACGCAGTATTTT. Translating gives CASRRGARFTDTQYF.

CDR3 residues: CASSESSASGFYEQYF. CDR3 DNA sequence: TGCGCCAGCAGTGAGTCTTCGGCTAGCGGGTTTTACGAGCAGTACTTC. The chain recombines TRBV10-1 with TRBJ2-7; 8 nucleotides agree with TRBD2. CDR1 and CDR2 from the germline V gene are WNHNN and SYGVQD (reference sequence). The CDR3 runs 16 residues. With 0 bases clipped from V and 4 bases from J, the junction kept 8 bases outside the gene matches.

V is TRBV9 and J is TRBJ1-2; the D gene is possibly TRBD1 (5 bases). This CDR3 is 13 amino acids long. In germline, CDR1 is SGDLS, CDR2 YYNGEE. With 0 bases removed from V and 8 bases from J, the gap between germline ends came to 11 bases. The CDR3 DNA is TGTGCCAGCAGCGTAGGTATAGGGGTCGGCTACACCTTC. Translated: CASSVGIGVGYTF.

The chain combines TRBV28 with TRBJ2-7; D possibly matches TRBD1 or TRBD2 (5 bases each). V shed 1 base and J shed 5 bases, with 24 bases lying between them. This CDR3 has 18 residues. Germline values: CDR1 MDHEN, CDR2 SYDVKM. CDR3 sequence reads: CASSLSTLRDGVLNEQYF. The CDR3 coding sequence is TGTGCCAGCAGTTTATCGACCCTTCGGGACGGCGTACTAAACGAGCAGTACTTC.

In DNA, the CDR3 is TGTGCCTGGAAAGGTATCCGGCTAGCGGCCAGCGATGAGCAGTTCTTC. Translation: CAWKGIRLAASDEQFF. The chain combines TRBV30 with TRBJ2-1, with TRBD2 matching 7 bases. Germline CDR1 reads GTSNPN; CDR2 reads SVGIG (reference sequence). The CDR3 consists of 16 residues. With V trimmed by 4 bases and J by 8 bases, 17 bases remained unmatched.

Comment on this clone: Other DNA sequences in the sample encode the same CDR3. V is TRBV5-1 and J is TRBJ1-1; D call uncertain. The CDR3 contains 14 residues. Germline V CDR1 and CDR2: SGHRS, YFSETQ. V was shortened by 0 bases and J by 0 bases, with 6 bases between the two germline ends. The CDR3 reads CASSLVGVNTEAFF. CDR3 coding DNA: TGCGCCAGCAGCTTGGTCGGGGTGAACACTGAAGCTTTCTTT.

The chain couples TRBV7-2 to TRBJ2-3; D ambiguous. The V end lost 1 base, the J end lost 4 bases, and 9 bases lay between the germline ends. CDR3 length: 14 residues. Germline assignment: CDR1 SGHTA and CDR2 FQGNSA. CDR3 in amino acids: CASSLDAVADTQYF. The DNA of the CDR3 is TGTGCCAGCAGCTTAGATGCCGTGGCAGATACGCAGTATTTT.

CDR3: CASSSSGGEYNEQFF. For the CDR3, the DNA is TGCGCCAGCAGCTCCAGCGGCGGGGAGTACAATGAGCAGTTCTTC. The chain joins TRBV5-1 to TRBJ2-1; possible D gene TRBD2, 6 bases. V lost 3 bases and J 4 bases, leaving 14 bases between the germline ends. The CDR3 spans 15 residues. CDR1 and CDR2 from the germline V gene are SGHRS and YFSETQ.

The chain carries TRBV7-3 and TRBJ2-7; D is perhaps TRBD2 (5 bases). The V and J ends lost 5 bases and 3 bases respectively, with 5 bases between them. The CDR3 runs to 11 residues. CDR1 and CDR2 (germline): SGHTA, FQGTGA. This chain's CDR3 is CASSRDYEQYF. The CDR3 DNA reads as TGTGCCAGCAGCCGGGACTACGAGCAGTACTTC.

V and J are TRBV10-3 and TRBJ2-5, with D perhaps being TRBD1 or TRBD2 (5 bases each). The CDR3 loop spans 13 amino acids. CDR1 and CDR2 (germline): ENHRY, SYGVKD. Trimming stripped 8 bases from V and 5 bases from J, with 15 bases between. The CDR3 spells CAIGETWGETQYF. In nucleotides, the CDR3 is TGTGCCATCGGAGAAACCTGGGGGGAGACCCAGTACTTC.

CDR3 in DNA: TGTGCCAGCAGCCCTCTTACGAATGAGCAGTTCTTC. Translating gives CASSPLTNEQFF. The chain carries TRBV7-9 and TRBJ2-1, with D unresolved. CDR3 length equals 12 residues. Germline CDR1 reads SEHNR; CDR2 reads FQNEAQ (reference sequence). The V and J ends lost 5 bases and 7 bases respectively, with 9 bases between them.

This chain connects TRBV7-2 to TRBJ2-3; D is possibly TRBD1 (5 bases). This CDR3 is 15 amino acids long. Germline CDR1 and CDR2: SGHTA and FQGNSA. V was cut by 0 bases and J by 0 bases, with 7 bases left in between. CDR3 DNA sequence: TGTGCCAGCAGCTTAGCGCAGGGCAGCACAGATACGCAGTATTTT. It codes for CASSLAQGSTDTQYF.